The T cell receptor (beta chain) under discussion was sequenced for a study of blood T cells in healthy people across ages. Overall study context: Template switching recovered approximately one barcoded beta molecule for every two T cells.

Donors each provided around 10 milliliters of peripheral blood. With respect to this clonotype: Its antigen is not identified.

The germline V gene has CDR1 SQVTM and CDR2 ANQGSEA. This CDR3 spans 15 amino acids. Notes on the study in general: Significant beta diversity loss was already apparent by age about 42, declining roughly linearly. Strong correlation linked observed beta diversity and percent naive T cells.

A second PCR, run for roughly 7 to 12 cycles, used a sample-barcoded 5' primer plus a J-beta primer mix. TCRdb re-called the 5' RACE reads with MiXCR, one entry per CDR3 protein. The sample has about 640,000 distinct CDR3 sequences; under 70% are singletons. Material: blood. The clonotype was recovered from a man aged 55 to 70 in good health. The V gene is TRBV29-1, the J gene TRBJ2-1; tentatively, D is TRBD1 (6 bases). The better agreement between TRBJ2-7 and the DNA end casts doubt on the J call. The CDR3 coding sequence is TGCAGCGCTGGTGGTGGTGGGGGCTTCTACAATGAGCAGTACTTC. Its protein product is CSAGGGGGFYNEQYF.